This T cell receptor (beta chain) was found in a study of T cell responses to AZD1222 COVID-19 vaccine. Study-level background: Pooling of second doses given at about 4 or about 12 weeks was done. Study-level results: At study baseline, merely five or six AZD1222 recipients were seropositive. Sampling that yielded the repertoires occurred only after the peak T cell response. Spike-specific TCR repertoires showed rising breadth and depth after two AZD1222 doses.

The junction had 9 bases not matched to a gene; V was cut back by 1 base and J by 4 bases. Per the germline V gene, CDR1 is SGHRS and CDR2 is YFSETQ. The CDR3 extends over 18 amino acids. Regarding this clone: The antigen is unknown.

This table comes from immunoSEQ multiplex PCR, and its TCRdb copy is limited to in-frame clones, with some not included. The sample yields more than 90,000 clones, 86% seen once. The chain couples TRBV5-1 to TRBJ1-4; 11 positions match TRBD1. The TCR was taken from an adult in good health. This sample comprised peripheral blood, obtained on day 0 of AZD1222 vaccination. The CDR3 reads CASSLIRTGGTDNEKLFF. The CDR3 DNA is TGCGCCAGCAGCTTGATCAGGACAGGGGGCACGGATAATGAAAAACTGTTTTTT.